This T cell receptor (beta chain) was sequenced during a study of T cells after yellow fever vaccination. This clonotype was picked up a small number of times. Making TCR cDNA involved 5'RACE template switching, which added UMIs and a universal primer site. A single record per CDR3 protein comes from TCRdb applying MiXCR to the 5' RACE reads. The sample carries 550,000 or so distinct CDR3 sequences, 15% to 20% recorded once. The CDR3 sequence is 14 residues long. Trimming took 4 bases from V and 11 from J, leaving 19 bases between them. Germline V gene lookup returns CDR1 SGHRS and CDR2 YFSETQ. The starting material was PBMCs, obtained 15 days after the yellow fever booster vaccination. The receptor was derived from a man aged 25 to 45 who received the YFV17D yellow fever vaccine. The gene calls are TRBV5-1 and TRBJ1-5; the D is unclear. The CDR3 nucleotides read TGCGCCAGCAGCCCCTCTGATCCCTCGGAGTCCCAGCATTTT. Protein product: CASSPSDPSESQHF.